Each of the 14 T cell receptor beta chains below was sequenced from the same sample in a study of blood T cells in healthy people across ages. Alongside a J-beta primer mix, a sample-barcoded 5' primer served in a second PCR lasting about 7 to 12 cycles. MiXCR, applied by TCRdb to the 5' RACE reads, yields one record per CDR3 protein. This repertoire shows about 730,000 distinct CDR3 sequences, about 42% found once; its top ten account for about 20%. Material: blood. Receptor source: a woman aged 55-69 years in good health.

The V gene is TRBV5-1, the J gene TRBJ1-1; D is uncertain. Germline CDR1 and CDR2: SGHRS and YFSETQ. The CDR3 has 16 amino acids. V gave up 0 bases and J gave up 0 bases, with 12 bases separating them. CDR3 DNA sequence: TGCGCCAGCAGCTTGGTTCCTGGCAGATTGAACACTGAAGCTTTCTTT. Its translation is CASSLVPGRLNTEAFF.

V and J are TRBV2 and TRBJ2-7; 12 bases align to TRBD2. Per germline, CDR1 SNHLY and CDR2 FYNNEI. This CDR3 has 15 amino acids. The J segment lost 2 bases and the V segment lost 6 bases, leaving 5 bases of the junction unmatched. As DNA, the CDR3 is TGTGCCAGCAGGCCACTAGCGGGAGGCCCCTACGAGCAGTACTTC. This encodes CASRPLAGGPYEQYF.

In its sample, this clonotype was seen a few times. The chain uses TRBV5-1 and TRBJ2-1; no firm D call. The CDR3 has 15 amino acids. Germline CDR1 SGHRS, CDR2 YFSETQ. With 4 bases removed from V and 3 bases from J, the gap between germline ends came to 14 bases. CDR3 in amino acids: CASSQTEGFYNEQFF. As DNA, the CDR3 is TGCGCCAGCAGCCAGACTGAAGGGTTCTACAATGAGCAGTTCTTC.

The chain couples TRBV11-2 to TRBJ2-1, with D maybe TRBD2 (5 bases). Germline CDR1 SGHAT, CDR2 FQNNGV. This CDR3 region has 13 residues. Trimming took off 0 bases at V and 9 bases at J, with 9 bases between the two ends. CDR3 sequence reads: CASSLELGSEQFF. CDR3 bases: TGTGCCAGCAGCTTAGAACTAGGGAGTGAGCAGTTCTTC.

The CDR3 loop is CSAGQGIGAGELFF. CDR3 DNA sequence: TGCAGCGCGGGACAGGGGATTGGTGCCGGGGAGCTGTTTTTT. The chain carries TRBV29-1 and TRBJ2-2, with 10 positions matching TRBD1. The germline CDR1 and CDR2 sequences are SQVTM and ANQGSEA. With 7 bases clipped from V and 6 bases from J, the junction kept 8 bases outside the gene matches. The CDR3 has 14 residues.

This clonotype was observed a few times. The CDR3, as DNA: TGTGCCTGGAGGGCGAGAACAGATACGCAGTATTTT. It specifies CAWRARTDTQYF. This chain uses TRBV7-9 with TRBJ2-3, with D possibly TRBD2 on 6 matching bases. The CDR3 sequence is 12 residues long. Trimming took off 11 bases at V and 3 bases at J, with 12 bases between the two ends. Germline V lookup: CDR1 SEHNR, CDR2 FQNEAQ (reference sequence).

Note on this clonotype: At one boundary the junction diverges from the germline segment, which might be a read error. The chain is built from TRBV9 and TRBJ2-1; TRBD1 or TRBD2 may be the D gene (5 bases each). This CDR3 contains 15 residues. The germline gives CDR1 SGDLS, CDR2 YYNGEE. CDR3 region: CASSVGVGPYNGQFF. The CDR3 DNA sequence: TGTGCCAGCAGCGTAGGCGTGGGACCCTACAATGGGCAGTTCTTC.

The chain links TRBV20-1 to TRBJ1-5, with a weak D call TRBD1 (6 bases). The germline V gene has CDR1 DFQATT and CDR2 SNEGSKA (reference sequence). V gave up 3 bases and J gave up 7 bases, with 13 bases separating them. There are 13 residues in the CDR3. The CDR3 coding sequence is TGCAGTGCTAGGGTACAGGGAGTACAGCCCCAGCATTTT. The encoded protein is CSARVQGVQPQHF.

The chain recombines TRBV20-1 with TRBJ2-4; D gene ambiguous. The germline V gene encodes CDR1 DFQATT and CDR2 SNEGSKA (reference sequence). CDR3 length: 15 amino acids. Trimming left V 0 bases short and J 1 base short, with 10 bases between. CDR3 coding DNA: TGCAGTGCTAGAGATTTTCAGAATGCCAAAAACATTCAGTACTTC. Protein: CSARDFQNAKNIQYF.

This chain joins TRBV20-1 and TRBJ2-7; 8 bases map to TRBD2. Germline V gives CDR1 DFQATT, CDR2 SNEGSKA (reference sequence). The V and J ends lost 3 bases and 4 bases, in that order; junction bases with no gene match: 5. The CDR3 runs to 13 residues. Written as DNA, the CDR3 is TGCAGTGCTAGGGGACTAGAAGGGTACGAGCAGTACTTC. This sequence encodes CSARGLEGYEQYF.

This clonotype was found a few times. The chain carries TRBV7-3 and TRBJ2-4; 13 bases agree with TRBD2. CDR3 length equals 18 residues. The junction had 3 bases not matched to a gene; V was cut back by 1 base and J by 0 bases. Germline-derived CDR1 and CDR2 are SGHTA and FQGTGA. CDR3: CASSLSTSGGVAKNIQYF. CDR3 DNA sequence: TGTGCCAGCAGCTTAAGTACTAGCGGGGGGGTAGCCAAAAACATTCAGTACTTC.

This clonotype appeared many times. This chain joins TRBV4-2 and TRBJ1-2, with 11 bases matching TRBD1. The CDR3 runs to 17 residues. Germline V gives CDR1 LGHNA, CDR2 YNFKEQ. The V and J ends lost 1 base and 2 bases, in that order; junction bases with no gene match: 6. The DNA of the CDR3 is TGTGCCAGCAGCCAAGCAACAAGGACAGGGGGCAACTATGGCTACACCTTC. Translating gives CASSQATRTGGNYGYTF.

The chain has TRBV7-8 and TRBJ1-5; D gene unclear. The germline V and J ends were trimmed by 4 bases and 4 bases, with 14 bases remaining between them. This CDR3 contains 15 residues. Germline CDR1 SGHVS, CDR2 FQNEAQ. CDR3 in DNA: TGTGCCAGCAGCTCAGGACCCGACCTTAATCAGCCCCAGCATTTT. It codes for CASSSGPDLNQPQHF.

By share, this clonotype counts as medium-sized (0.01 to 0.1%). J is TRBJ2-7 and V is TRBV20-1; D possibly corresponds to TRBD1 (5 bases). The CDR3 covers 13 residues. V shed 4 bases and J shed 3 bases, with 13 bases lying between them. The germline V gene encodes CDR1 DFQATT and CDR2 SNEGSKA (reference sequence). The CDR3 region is CSATQDINYEQYF. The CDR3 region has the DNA TGCAGTGCTACCCAGGACATAAACTACGAGCAGTACTTC.